These 8 T cell receptor beta chains were sequenced from one sample in a study of shared clonotypes between healthy human individuals. Measured with immunoSEQ multiplex PCR; TCRdb has only the in-frame clones, and not every one. The repertoire holds roughly 2,000,000 clones, with 93% as singletons. Naive CD8 cells lacked CD45RO and underwent positive selection for CCR7, leaving out terminally differentiated effector memory CD45RA+ cells. The sample consisted of naive CD8+ T cells from PBMCs. The receptors were sampled from a man between 18 and 29 years old in good health. Some clones in this sample may be carry-over from other donors' samples.

The chain links TRBV5-1 to TRBJ1-2; D ambiguous. Germline CDR1 reads SGHRS; CDR2 reads YFSETQ. The CDR3 is made up of 16 amino acids. V dropped 0 bases and J dropped 8 bases, with 20 bases sitting between them. The CDR3 nucleotides are TGCGCCAGCAGCTTGGCCGAGGACCCCCCTATGTGGGGCTACACCTTC. This sequence encodes CASSLAEDPPMWGYTF.

The sample holds one count of this clone. This rearrangement joins TRBV27 to TRBJ2-7, with a tentative D call TRBD2 (6 bases). Germline loops: CDR1 MNHEY, CDR2 SMNVEV (reference sequence). This CDR3 region has 14 residues. Trimming shortened V by 2 bases and J by 0 bases, and 8 bases separated the two germline ends. The CDR3 nucleotides are TGTGCCAGCAGTTTAAAGCGGGTCTCCTACGAGCAGTACTTC. This encodes CASSLKRVSYEQYF.

As concerns this clone: Different DNA sequences within this sample yield the same CDR3. The chain couples TRBV19 to TRBJ2-7; the D gene could be TRBD1 or TRBD2 (5 bases each). Trimming cost V 5 bases and J 1 base, with 9 bases left between them. In germline, CDR1 is LNHDA, CDR2 SQIVND (reference sequence). The CDR3 sequence is 13 residues long. The CDR3 nucleotides are TGTGCCAGTAGTCCGGGGCCTTCCTACGAGCAGTACTTC. Its protein is CASSPGPSYEQYF.

V gene TRBV7-8 combines with J gene TRBJ2-3; TRBD2 matches at 7 bases. The germline V gene has CDR1 SGHVS and CDR2 FQNEAQ. With 2 bases clipped from V and 5 bases from J, the junction kept 16 bases outside the gene matches. This CDR3 is 18 amino acids long. CDR3 amino acids: CASSLFRLAGDSRDTQYF. DNA of the CDR3: TGTGCCAGCAGCTTATTCCGACTAGCCGGTGACTCACGAGATACGCAGTATTTT.

The gene calls are TRBV2 and TRBJ2-1; 13 bases map to TRBD2. The CDR3 is 13 amino acids. V trimming: 10 bases; J trimming: 8 bases; junction bases outside the gene matches: 5. The germline gives CDR1 SNHLY, CDR2 FYNNEI. The CDR3 region has the DNA TGTGCCACCCCGGGACTAGCGGGACATGAGCAGTTCTTC. Amino acids: CATPGLAGHEQFF.

Remarks on this clone: The same CDR3 also results from other DNA sequences found in this sample. The chain has TRBV9 and TRBJ2-7; 8 nucleotides line up with TRBD2. This CDR3 comprises 14 residues. CDR1 SGDLS and CDR2 YYNGEE come from the germline V gene. V gave up 2 bases and J gave up 2 bases; unmatched junction bases: 3. Written as DNA, the CDR3 is TGTGCCAGCAGCGTTAGCGGGACACCCTACGAGCAGTACTTC. Translation: CASSVSGTPYEQYF.

CDR3 loop: CASSSTPGSSSYEQYF. The CDR3 coding sequence is TGTGCCAGCAGTTCAACCCCAGGGAGCAGCTCCTACGAGCAGTACTTC. The chain links TRBV27 to TRBJ2-7; D possibly uses TRBD1 or TRBD2 (5 bases each). The length of the CDR3 is 16 residues. CDR1 is MNHEY, CDR2 SMNVEV, per germline (reference sequence). V gave up 4 bases and J gave up 0 bases, with 16 bases separating them.

The rearrangement links TRBV9 to TRBJ2-3; D may correspond to TRBD1 or TRBD2 (5 bases each). Germline-derived CDR1 and CDR2 are SGDLS and YYNGEE. The CDR3 is made up of 14 amino acids. V was trimmed by 3 bases and J by 4 bases, leaving 12 bases between them. The CDR3 DNA reads as TGTGCCAGCAGCGCTCTTGGGGGTGCAGATACGCAGTATTTT. Amino acid sequence: CASSALGGADTQYF.